Sequencing of this T cell receptor beta chain was carried out in a study of blood T cell repertoires in COVID-19. Study details: Some COVID-19 samples were acute and others convalescent; all came from the United States, Italy and Spain. PBMCs, B-cell-depleted T cells, or T cells were the source of the cDNA or gDNA that made up the material.

In the original processing: Reference gene primer amplification in the assay estimated nucleated cell counts. Method: immunoSEQ multiplex PCR; TCRdb's copy keeps in-frame clones and lacks some. Clone size and V and J calls were adopted from that table, with D and trimming inferred from the DNA. The repertoire includes about 47,000 clones, nearly 90% of them detected once, and about 3% sits in the top ten. This CDR3 has 16 amino acids. The V and J ends lost 4 bases and 2 bases respectively, with 15 bases between them. The V gene's germline CDR1 is MNHEY and CDR2 SVGEGT. The chain employs TRBV6-2 or TRBV6-3 and TRBJ1-5; the D gene is possibly TRBD1 (5 bases). This clonotype was sampled from a man aged 50-60 years with active COVID-19. The sequenced sample was peripheral blood. Written as DNA, the CDR3 is TGTGCCAGCAGTTCCCCCCAGGGAGGTGGCAATCAGCCCCAGCATTTT. Residues: CASSSPQGGGNQPQHF.